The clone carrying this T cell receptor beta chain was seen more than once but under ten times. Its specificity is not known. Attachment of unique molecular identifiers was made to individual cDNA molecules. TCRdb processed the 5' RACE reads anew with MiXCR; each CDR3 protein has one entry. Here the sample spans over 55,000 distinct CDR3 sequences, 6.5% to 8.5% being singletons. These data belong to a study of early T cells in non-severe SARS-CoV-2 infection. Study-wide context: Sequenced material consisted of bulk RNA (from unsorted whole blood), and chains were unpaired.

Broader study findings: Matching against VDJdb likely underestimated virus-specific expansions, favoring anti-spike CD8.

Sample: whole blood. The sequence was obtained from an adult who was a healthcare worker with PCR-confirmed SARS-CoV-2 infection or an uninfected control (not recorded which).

CDR3 DNA: TGTGCCAGCAGCCCGGGACAGGGTAAAGCTGGGGCCAACGTCCTGACTTTC. Translated, it gives CASSPGQGKAGANVLTF. The rearrangement joins TRBV7-2 to TRBJ2-6; 9 bases match TRBD1. The ends lost 5 bases at V and 2 bases at J; junction bases unmatched: 7. The length of the CDR3 is 17 residues. The germline CDR1 and CDR2 sequences are SGHTA and FQGNSA.